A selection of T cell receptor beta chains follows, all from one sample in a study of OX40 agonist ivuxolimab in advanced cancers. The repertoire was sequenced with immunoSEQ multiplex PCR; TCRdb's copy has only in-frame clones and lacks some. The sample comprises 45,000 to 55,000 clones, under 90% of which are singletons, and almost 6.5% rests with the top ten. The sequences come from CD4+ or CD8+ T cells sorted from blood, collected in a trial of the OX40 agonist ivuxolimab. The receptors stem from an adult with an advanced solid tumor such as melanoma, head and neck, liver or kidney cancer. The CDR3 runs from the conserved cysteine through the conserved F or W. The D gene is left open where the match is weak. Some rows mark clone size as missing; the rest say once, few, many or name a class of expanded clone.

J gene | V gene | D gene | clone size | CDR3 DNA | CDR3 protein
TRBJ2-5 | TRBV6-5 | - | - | TGTGCCAGCGCCGCGGCCAAAGAGACCCAGTACTTC | CASAAAKETQYF
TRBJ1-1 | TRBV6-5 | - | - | TGTGCCAGCAGTTACACGGGAGGCACTGAAGCTTTCTTT | CASSYTGGTEAFF
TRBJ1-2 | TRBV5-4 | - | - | TGTGCCAGCAGCTTGGCTGGGGGCGATGGCTACACCTTC | CASSLAGGDGYTF
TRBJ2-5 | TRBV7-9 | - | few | TGTGCCAGCAGCTTATCGACCGGGACAAGCCTTTACGAGACCCAGTACTTC | CASSLSTGTSLYETQYF
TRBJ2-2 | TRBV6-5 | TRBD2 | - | TGTGCCAGCACCACCGGACTAGCGGACACCGGGGAGCTGTTTTTT | CASTTGLADTGELFF
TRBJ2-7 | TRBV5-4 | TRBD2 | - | TGTGCCAGCAGCCTGCTAGCGGGAGCTGACGAGCAGTACTTC | CASSLLAGADEQYF
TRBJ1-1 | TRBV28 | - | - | TGTGCCAGCAGCAGGGGTCAGGGTTGGACTGAAGCTTTCTTT | CASSRGQGWTEAFF
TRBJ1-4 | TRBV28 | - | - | TGTGCCAGCAGTTTATCAAGGGAACCTAATGAAAAACTGTTTTTT | CASSLSREPNEKLFF
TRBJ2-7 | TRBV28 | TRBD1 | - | TGTGCCAGCAGTTCCAATCCGACAGGGGTCAACGAGCAGTACTTC | CASSSNPTGVNEQYF
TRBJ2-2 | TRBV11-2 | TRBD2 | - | TGTGCCAGCAGCTTAGAAGGACTAGCGGGGGAGCTGTTTTTT | CASSLEGLAGELFF
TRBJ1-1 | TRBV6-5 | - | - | TGTGCCAGCAGCTTTTCAGGGGCCACTGAAGCTTTCTTT | CASSFSGATEAFF
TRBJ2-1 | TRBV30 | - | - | TGTGCCTGGAGTGTACGTGGAATATGGAATGAGCAGTTCTTC | CAWSVRGIWNEQFF
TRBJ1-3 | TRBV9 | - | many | TGTGCCAGCAGCGTAGTCGGGGGGGCCGCTGGAAACACCATATATTTT | CASSVVGGAAGNTIYF
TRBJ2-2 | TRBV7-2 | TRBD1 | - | TGTGCCAGCAGCCCAGACAGGGGCGGGGAGCTGTTTTTT | CASSPDRGGELFF
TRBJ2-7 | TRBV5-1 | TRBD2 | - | TGCGCCAGCAGCCTATCCCGTACTAGCGGGAGGGGCGAGCAGTACTTC | CASSLSRTSGRGEQYF
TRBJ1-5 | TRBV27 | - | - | TGTGCCAGCAGAGGAACGTCGGTGGTTAGCAATCAGCCCCAGCATTTT | CASRGTSVVSNQPQHF
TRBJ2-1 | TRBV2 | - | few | TGTGCCAGCAGTGAGTCGCCGGGCAGAACCTACAATGAGCAGTTCTTC | CASSESPGRTYNEQFF
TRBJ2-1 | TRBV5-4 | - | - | TGTGCCAGCAGCTTGGGGTGGGAGCAGTTCTTC | CASSLGWEQFF
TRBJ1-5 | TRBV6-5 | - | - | TGTGCCAGCAGTTACGGGTTAGGGAATCAGCCCCAGCATTTT | CASSYGLGNQPQHF
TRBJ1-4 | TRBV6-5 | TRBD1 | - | TGTGCCAGCAGTTTGACAGGGGATAATGAAAAACTGTTTTTT | CASSLTGDNEKLFF
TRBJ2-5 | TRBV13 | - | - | TGTGCCAGCAGCTTAGGGGCTGAAGAGACCCAGTACTTC | CASSLGAEETQYF
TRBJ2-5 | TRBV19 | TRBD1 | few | TGTGCCAGCACCCCCGGGACAGGGGATTGGGAGACCCAGTACTTC | CASTPGTGDWETQYF
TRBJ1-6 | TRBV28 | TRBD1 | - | TGTGCCACTTTAGCGACAGGGGAAAGGTCCTATAATTCACCCCTCCACTTT | CATLATGERSYNSPLHF
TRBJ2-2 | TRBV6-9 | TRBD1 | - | TGTGCCAGCAGTTCGGGACAGGGGGAGACCGGGGAGCTGTTTTTT | CASSSGQGETGELFF
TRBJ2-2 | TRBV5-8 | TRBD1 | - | TGTGCCAGCAGCCAAGAGGGGACAGGGATCACCGGGGAGCTGTTTTTT | CASSQEGTGITGELFF
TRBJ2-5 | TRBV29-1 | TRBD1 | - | TGCAGCGTTGATTTCCTGAGGACAGGGAGTCCCTCCCAAGAGACCCAGTACTTC | CSVDFLRTGSPSQETQYF
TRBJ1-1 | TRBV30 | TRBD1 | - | TGTGCCTGGAGTGTACAAGGGTACCTCGGAGGGGGCGGGACTGAAGCTTTCTTT | CAWSVQGYLGGGGTEAFF
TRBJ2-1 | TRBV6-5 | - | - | TGTGCCAGCAGCCGGGACACTACCTACAATGAGCAGTTCTTC | CASSRDTTYNEQFF
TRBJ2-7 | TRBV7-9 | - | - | TGTGCCAGCAGCTTAGAGGGGCCCTACTACGAGCAGTACTTC | CASSLEGPYYEQYF
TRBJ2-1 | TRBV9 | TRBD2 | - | TGTGCCAGCAGCGTAAGGACTAGCGGGCCCCCCTACAATGAGCAGTTCTTC | CASSVRTSGPPYNEQFF
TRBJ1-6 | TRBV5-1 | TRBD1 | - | TGCGCCAGCAGCTTGGTGGCGACAGGGGTAGGATCACCCCTCCACTTT | CASSLVATGVGSPLHF
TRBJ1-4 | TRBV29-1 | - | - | TGCAGCGTTCTCGGGCAAGGGAATGAAAAACTGTTTTTT | CSVLGQGNEKLFF
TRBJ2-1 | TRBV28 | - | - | TGTGCCAGCAACCTACAGGATACCTACAATGAGCAGTTCTTC | CASNLQDTYNEQFF
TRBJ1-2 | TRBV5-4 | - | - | TGTGCCAGCAGCTTGGACACCATAAACTATGGCTACACCTTC | CASSLDTINYGYTF
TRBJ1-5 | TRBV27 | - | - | TGTGCCAGCAGTTTATCGACGGCCCCCTATCAGGCGCCCCAGCATTTT | CASSLSTAPYQAPQHF
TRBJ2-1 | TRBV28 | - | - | TGTGCCAGCAGTTTCAGACCAGACAATGAGCAGTTCTTC | CASSFRPDNEQFF
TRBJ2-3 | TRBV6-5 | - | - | TGTGCCAGCTTGGGGGGCGGCACAGATACGCAGTATTTT | CASLGGGTDTQYF
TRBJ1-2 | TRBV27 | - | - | TGTGCCAGCAGAACGGGGGGAAATGGCTACACCTTC | CASRTGGNGYTF
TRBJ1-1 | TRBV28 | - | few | TGTGCCAGCAGCTACCCCTTACAGGGAGTGAACACTGAAGCTTTCTTT | CASSYPLQGVNTEAFF
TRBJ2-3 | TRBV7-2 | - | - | TGTGCCAGCAGCCCAGGATTGTCAGATACGCAGTATTTT | CASSPGLSDTQYF
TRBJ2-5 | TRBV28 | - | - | TGTGCCAGCAGTGACTCCCAAGGCCAAGAGACCCAGTACTTC | CASSDSQGQETQYF
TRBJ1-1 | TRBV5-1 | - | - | TGCGCCAGCAGCTTGTCCAGGGGTACTGAAGCTTTCTTT | CASSLSRGTEAFF
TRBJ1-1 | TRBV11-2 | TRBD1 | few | TGTGCCAGCAGAGTGACAGGGGGCTACACTGAAGCTTTCTTT | CASRVTGGYTEAFF
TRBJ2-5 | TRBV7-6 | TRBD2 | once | TGTGCCAGCAGCTTAGAACCAGCGGGAATGGGAGAGACCCAGTACTTC | CASSLEPAGMGETQYF
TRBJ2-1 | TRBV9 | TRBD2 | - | TGTGCCAGCAGCGTAGGAACTAGCGGGACTAATGAGCAGTTCTTC | CASSVGTSGTNEQFF
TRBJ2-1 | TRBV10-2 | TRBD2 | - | TGCGCCACCAGACTAGCGGGACCCTCCAATGAGCAGTTCTTC | CATRLAGPSNEQFF
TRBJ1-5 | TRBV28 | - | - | TGTGCCAGCAGTTTAGCAGGCCGTCCCGATCAGCCCCAGCATTTT | CASSLAGRPDQPQHF
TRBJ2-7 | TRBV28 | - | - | TGTGCCAGCAGTTTGGGACGGTCCTACGAGCAGTACTTC | CASSLGRSYEQYF
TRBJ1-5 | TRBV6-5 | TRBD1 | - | TGTGCCAGCAGTCTACAGGGGGAGAGCAATCAGCCCCAGCATTTT | CASSLQGESNQPQHF
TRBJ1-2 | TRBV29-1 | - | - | TGCAGCGTTGCAAATCTAGATGGCTACACCTTC | CSVANLDGYTF
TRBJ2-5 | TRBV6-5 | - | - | TGTGCCAGCTCCCCCCTAGGGGGGTACCAAGAGACCCAGTACTTC | CASSPLGGYQETQYF
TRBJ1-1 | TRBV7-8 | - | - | TGTGCCAGCAGCCTATTGGACACAGCTGAAGCTTTCTTT | CASSLLDTAEAFF
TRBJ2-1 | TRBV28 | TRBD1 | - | TGTGCCAGCAGTTATGACAGGGACGAGCAGTTCTTC | CASSYDRDEQFF